The clone carrying this T cell receptor beta chain was detected ten times or more. Its target is unknown. This record belongs to a study of CD8 T cells in ankylosing spondylitis. Whole-study findings and limits: There was a TCR beta motif, made of several highly homologous variants, that appeared characteristic of ankylosing spondylitis blood.

V lost 3 bases and J 7 bases, leaving 14 bases between the germline ends. Germline CDR1 is SGHRS and CDR2 is YFSETQ. This CDR3 contains 13 residues. TCRdb reprocessed the 5' RACE reads via MiXCR and lists one record per CDR3 protein. The table shows fewer than 550,000 distinct CDR3 sequences, with 5.3% occurring only once. The chain is built from TRBV5-1 and TRBJ2-7; no reliable D call. Input material: blood, either unsorted or a sorted T cell fraction (not recorded which). The clonotype originates from a male donor with ankylosing spondylitis. CDR3 bases: TGCGCCAGCAGCTCCCTATTCGCCTCAGAGCAGTACTTC. Translated: CASSSLFASEQYF.